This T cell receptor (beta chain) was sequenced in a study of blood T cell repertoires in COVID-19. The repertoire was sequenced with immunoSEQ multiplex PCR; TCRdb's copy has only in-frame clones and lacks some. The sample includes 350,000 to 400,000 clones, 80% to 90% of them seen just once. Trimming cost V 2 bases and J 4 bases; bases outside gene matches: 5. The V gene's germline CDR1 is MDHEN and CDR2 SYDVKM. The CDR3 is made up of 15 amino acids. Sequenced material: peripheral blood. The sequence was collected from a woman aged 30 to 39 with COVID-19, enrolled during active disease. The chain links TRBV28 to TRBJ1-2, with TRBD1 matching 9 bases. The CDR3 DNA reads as TGTGCCAGCAGTTTACCTGCGGGACAGGGCTATGGCTACACCTTC. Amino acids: CASSLPAGQGYGYTF.